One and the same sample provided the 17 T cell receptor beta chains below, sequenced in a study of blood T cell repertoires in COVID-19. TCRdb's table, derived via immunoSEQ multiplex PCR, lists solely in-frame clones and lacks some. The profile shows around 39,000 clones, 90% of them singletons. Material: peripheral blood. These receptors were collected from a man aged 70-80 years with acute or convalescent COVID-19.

The CDR3 is CASGLLGGPRGYTF. The CDR3 DNA reads TGTGCCAGCGGCCTACTTGGGGGCCCCCGTGGCTACACCTTC. The chain uses TRBV28 and TRBJ1-2; tentative D call: TRBD1 (6 bases). CDR1 and CDR2 (germline): MDHEN, SYDVKM. This CDR3 spans 14 amino acids. Trimming shortened V by 8 bases and J by 7 bases, and 20 bases separated the two germline ends.

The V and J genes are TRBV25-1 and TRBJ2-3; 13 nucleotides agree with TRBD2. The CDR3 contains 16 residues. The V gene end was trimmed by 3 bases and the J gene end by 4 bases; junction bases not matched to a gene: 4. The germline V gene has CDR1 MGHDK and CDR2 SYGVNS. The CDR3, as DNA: TGTGCCAGCAGTGAGGGACTAGCGGGACTTGCAGATACGCAGTATTTT. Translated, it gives CASSEGLAGLADTQYF. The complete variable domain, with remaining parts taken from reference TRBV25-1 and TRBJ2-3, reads EADIYQTPRYLVIGTGKKITLECSQTMGHDKMYWYQQDPGMELHLIHYSYGVNSTEKGDLSSESTVSRIRTEHFPLTLESARPSHTSQYLCASSEGLAGLADTQYFGPGTRLTVL.

CDR3 coding DNA: TGCGCCAGCAGCTTGGCCAAGGGCCAGGGGGATGGCTACACCTTC. It is translated as CASSLAKGQGDGYTF. This rearrangement joins TRBV5-1 to TRBJ1-2; 7 bases are a match to TRBD1. CDR1 and CDR2 from the germline V gene are SGHRS and YFSETQ. Trimming cost V 0 bases and J 6 bases; bases outside gene matches: 8. The CDR3 contains 15 residues.

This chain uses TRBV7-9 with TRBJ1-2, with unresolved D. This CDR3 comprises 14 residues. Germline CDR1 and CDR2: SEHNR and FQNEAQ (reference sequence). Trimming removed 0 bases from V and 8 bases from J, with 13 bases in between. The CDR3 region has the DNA TGTGCCAGCAGCTTAGCAGGAGGTTCGGGAGGCTACACCTTC. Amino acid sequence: CASSLAGGSGGYTF.

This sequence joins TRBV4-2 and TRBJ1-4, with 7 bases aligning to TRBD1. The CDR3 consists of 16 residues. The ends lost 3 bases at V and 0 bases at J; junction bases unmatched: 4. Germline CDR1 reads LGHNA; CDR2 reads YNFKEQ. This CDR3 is CASSQNRGATNEKLFF. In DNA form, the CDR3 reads TGTGCCAGCAGCCAGAACAGGGGTGCAACTAATGAAAAACTGTTTTTT.

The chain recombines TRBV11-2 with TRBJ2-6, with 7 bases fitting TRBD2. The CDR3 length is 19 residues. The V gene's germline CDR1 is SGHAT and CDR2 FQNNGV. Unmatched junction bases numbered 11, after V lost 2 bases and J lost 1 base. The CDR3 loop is CASSLRRLGGSSGANVLTF. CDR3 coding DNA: TGTGCCAGCAGCTTAAGACGCCTTGGCGGGAGTTCTGGGGCCAACGTCCTGACTTTC.

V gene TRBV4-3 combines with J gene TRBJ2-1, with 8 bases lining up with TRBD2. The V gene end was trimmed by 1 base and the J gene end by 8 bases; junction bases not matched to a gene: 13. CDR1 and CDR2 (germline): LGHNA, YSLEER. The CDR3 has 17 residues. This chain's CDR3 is CASSQGFLAGGGDEQFF. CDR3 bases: TGCGCCAGCAGCCAAGGATTTCTAGCGGGCGGCGGGGATGAGCAGTTCTTC.

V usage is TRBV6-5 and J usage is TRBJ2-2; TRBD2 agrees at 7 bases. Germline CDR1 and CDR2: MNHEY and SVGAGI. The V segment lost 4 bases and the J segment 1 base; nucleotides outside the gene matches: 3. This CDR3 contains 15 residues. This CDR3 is CASSWAGVNTGELFF. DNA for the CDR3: TGTGCCAGCAGTTGGGCGGGAGTGAACACCGGGGAGCTGTTTTTT.

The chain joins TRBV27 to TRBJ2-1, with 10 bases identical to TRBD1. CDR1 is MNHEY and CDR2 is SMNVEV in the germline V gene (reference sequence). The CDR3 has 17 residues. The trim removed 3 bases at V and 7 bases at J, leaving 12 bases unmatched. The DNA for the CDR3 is TGTGCCAGCAGTTTGGGGGTCCGGGACAGGGGTAGTAATGAGCAGTTCTTC. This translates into CASSLGVRDRGSNEQFF.

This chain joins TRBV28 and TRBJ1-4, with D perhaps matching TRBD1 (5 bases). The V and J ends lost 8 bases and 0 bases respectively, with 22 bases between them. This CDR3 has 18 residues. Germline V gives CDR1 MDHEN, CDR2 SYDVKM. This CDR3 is CASQYGSRGTATNEKLFF. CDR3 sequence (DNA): TGTGCCAGCCAGTATGGGTCAAGGGGCACTGCAACTAATGAAAAACTGTTTTTT.

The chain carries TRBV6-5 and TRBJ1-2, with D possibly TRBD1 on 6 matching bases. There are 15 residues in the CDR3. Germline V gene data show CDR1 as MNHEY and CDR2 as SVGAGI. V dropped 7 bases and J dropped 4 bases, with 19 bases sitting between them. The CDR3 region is CASKLQGEDIYGYTF. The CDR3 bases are TGTGCCAGCAAACTACAGGGCGAGGATATCTATGGCTACACCTTC.

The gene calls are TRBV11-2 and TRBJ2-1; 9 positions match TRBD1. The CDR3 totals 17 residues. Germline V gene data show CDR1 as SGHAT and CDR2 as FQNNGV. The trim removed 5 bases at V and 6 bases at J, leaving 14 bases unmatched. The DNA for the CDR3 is TGTGCCAGCAGCCCACCGGGACAGGGAAGGTGGGGCAATGAGCAGTTCTTC. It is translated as CASSPPGQGRWGNEQFF.

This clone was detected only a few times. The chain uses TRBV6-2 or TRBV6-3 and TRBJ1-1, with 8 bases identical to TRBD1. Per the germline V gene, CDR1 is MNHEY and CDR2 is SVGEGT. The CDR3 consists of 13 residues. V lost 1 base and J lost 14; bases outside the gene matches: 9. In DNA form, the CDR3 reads TGTGCCAGCAGTTACTATAGGACAGGGACGGCCTTCTTT. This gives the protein CASSYYRTGTAFF.

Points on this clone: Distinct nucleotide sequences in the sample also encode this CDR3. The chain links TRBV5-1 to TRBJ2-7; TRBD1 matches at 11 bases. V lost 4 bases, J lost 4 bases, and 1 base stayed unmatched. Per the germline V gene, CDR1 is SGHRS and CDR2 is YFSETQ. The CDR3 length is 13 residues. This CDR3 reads CASSGDRGYEQYF. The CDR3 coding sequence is TGCGCCAGCAGCGGGGACAGGGGGTACGAGCAGTACTTC.

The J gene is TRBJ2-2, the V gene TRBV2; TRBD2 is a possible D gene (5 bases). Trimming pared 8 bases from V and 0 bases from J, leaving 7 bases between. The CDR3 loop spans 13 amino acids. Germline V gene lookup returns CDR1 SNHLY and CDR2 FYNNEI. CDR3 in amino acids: CASEGANTGELFF. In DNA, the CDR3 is TGTGCCAGCGAGGGAGCGAACACCGGGGAGCTGTTTTTT.

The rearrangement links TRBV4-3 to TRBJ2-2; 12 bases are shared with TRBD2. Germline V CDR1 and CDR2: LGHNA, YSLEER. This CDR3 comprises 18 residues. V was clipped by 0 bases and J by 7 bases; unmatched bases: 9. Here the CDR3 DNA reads TGCGCCAGCAGCCAAGAACAAGGGGGGACTAGCGGGTTCGGGGAGCTGTTTTTT. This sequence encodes CASSQEQGGTSGFGELFF.

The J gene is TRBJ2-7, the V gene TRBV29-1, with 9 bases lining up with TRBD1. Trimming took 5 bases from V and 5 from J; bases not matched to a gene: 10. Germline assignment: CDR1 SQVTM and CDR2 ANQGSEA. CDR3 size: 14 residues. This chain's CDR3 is CSVSPGQGKHEQYF. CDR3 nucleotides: TGCAGCGTTTCGCCGGGACAGGGTAAACACGAGCAGTACTTC.